The 7 T cell receptor beta chains presented below share a single source sample, sequenced in a study of chemoradiotherapy in HPV16-positive cancers (dated by TCRdb to between 2021 and 2022). Libraries were constructed by the immunoSEQ multiplex PCR assay. TCRdb carries this immuneACCESS record with in-frame sequences only. Its versions omit some clonotypes, under half of them owing to an unresolved V gene in the studies checked, with the rest unexplained. The table for this sample lists about 14,000 clones; 89% of them were counted only once. Approximately 4.5% of the sample is taken by the ten largest. This specimen was tumor tissue, taken from a patient who underwent chemoradiotherapy. The receptors shown here come from a human donor with HPV-associated anogenital cancer.

CDR3 region: CASSLTGQGAEETQYF. The CDR3 DNA sequence: TGCGCCAGCAGCTTAACAGGACAGGGGGCGGAAGAGACCCAGTACTTC. This sequence joins TRBV5-1 and TRBJ2-5, with TRBD1 matching over 11 bases. Trimming at V came to 2 bases and at J to 3 bases, leaving 6 bases not matched to a gene. Germline values: CDR1 SGHRS, CDR2 YFSETQ. The CDR3 loop spans 16 amino acids.

This chain links TRBV7-2 with TRBJ2-6; D ambiguous. The V and J ends lost 6 bases and 0 bases respectively, with 6 bases between them. This CDR3 spans 14 amino acids. Germline V CDR1 and CDR2: SGHTA, FQGNSA. The CDR3 loop is CASRTYSGANVLTF. The CDR3 DNA reads as TGTGCCAGCAGGACGTACTCTGGGGCCAACGTCCTGACTTTC.

The chain links TRBV5-1 to TRBJ2-5; D is perhaps TRBD2 (5 bases). Germline V gives CDR1 SGHRS, CDR2 YFSETQ. The V and J ends lost 0 bases and 5 bases respectively, with 14 bases between them. CDR3 size: 15 residues. The CDR3 protein is CASSLGSGLGETQYF. The CDR3 nucleotides read TGCGCCAGCAGCTTGGGGTCGGGGTTGGGGGAGACCCAGTACTTC.

The chain has TRBV6-4 and TRBJ1-3; no definite D call. Germline V gives CDR1 MRHNA, CDR2 SNTAGT. V was shortened by 0 bases and J by 2 bases, with 8 bases between the two germline ends. There are 15 residues in the CDR3. In DNA form, the CDR3 reads TGTGCCAGCAGTGACTCGAGTGAGCCTGGAAACACCATATATTTT. Its translation: CASSDSSEPGNTIYF.

V usage is TRBV7-3 and J usage is TRBJ1-1; D unresolved. Germline CDR1 is SGHTA and CDR2 is FQGTGA. The CDR3 totals 13 residues. The ends were cut back, 5 bases at V and 1 base at J, with 8 bases in the middle. The CDR3 DNA is TGTGCCAGCAGCATCGGTAGGAACACTGAAGCTTTCTTT. Protein sequence: CASSIGRNTEAFF.

The count of this clone is one. The chain employs TRBV6-6 and TRBJ1-1, with D possibly matching TRBD1 (6 bases). The CDR3 runs to 13 residues. Germline V gene lookup returns CDR1 MNHNY and CDR2 SVGAGI (reference sequence). V lost 4 bases, J lost 1 base, and 7 bases lay in between. The CDR3 is CASSLDRNTEAFF. CDR3 nucleotides: TGTGCCAGCAGTTTGGACAGGAACACTGAAGCTTTCTTT.

This chain links TRBV5-1 with TRBJ1-4; D is perhaps TRBD1 (6 bases). Trimming pared 4 bases from V and 6 bases from J, leaving 16 bases between. The CDR3 covers 15 residues. Germline V gene lookup returns CDR1 SGHRS and CDR2 YFSETQ. CDR3 residues: CASSGDTGVDEKLFF. CDR3 nucleotides: TGCGCCAGCAGCGGGGACACGGGGGTAGATGAAAAACTGTTTTTT.